The T cell receptor (beta chain) under discussion was sequenced for a study of CD8+ T cells in alopecia areata. General study findings and limits: Patients showed less clear TCR sequence sharing than mice, possibly partly because of HLA diversity.

Following extraction, RNA underwent reverse transcription to cDNA, which served as the sequencing template. The assay was immunoSEQ multiplex PCR, and TCRdb's table has in-frame clones only and misses some. There are 140,000 to 150,000 clones in the sample; roughly 50% occur only once, and about 15% lies in the top ten. This clone was observed a handful of times. Its antigen remains unknown. The V gene lost 5 bases and the J gene lost 3 bases, with 16 bases spanning the gap. CDR1 SEHNR and CDR2 FQNEAQ come from the germline V gene (reference sequence). This CDR3 is 16 amino acids long. This sample's treatment: oral pan-JAK inhibitor, 5-10 mg twice daily.

This chain joins TRBV7-9 and TRBJ2-2; maybe TRBD2 (5 bases). This TCR derives from a human donor with alopecia areata. The source was CD8+ T cells sorted from blood, collected at week 4, from a patient treated with tofacitinib. The CDR3 region is CASSPSDRADTGELFF. The CDR3 DNA sequence: TGTGCCAGCAGCCCGTCAGACCGAGCGGACACCGGGGAGCTGTTTTTT.